This is a list of T cell receptor beta chains from one sample in a study of OX40 agonist ivuxolimab in advanced cancers. Sequencing used immunoSEQ multiplex PCR; TCRdb keeps in-frame clones, though not all of them. Among 40,000 to 45,000 clones listed, 65% to 85% were seen once. Here the sequenced sample was CD4+ or CD8+ T cells sorted from blood, taken in a trial of the OX40 agonist ivuxolimab. Receptor source: an adult with an advanced solid tumor such as melanoma, head and neck, liver or kidney cancer. Each CDR3 is given with its conserved first and last residue. D genes are given only for firm matches. Some rows have no size entry. The others give once, few or many, or a class for an expanded clone.

J: TRBJ2-3; size: -; D: TRBD2; V: TRBV5-1; DNA: TGCGCCAGCAGCTTGGATACTAGCGGGCCCACAGATACGCAGTATTTT; CDR3: CASSLDTSGPTDTQYF
J: TRBJ2-1; size: -; D: -; V: TRBV6-5; DNA: TGTGCCAGCAGACTAGCACCGGACTCCTACAATGAGCAGTTCTTC; CDR3: CASRLAPDSYNEQFF
J: TRBJ2-7; size: -; D: -; V: TRBV7-6; DNA: TGTGCCAGCAGCTTAGATGGCAGGGTGATCTACGAGCAGTACTTC; CDR3: CASSLDGRVIYEQYF
J: TRBJ2-2; size: -; D: -; V: TRBV4-1; DNA: TGCGCCAGCAGCCGGGAGACCGGGGAGCTGTTTTTT; CDR3: CASSRETGELFF
J: TRBJ1-1; size: -; D: TRBD1; V: TRBV4-3; DNA: TGCGCCAGCAGCCAACAGGACAGGGTTGGCACTGAAGCTTTCTTT; CDR3: CASSQQDRVGTEAFF
J: TRBJ2-1; size: -; D: TRBD1; V: TRBV7-8; DNA: TGTGCCAGCAGCCGTGAAACAGGGGTCGTACACGAGCAGTTCTTC; CDR3: CASSRETGVVHEQFF
J: TRBJ2-7; size: -; D: -; V: TRBV19; DNA: TGTGCCAGTAGTATGTACAGGGCGAATGAGCAGTACTTC; CDR3: CASSMYRANEQYF
J: TRBJ1-2; size: -; D: -; V: TRBV18; DNA: TGTGCCAGCGGGGGGGCGGCAGGCGCTGGCTACACCTTC; CDR3: CASGGAAGAGYTF
J: TRBJ2-3; size: -; D: TRBD2; V: TRBV6-6; DNA: TGTGCCAGCAGGATAGCGGGAGGGCGGGGAAATACGCAGTATTTT; CDR3: CASRIAGGRGNTQYF
J: TRBJ1-1; size: -; D: -; V: TRBV30; DNA: TGTGCCTGGAGCCCACGATCCGAAGCTTTCTTT; CDR3: CAWSPRSEAFF
J: TRBJ1-5; size: -; D: -; V: TRBV7-8; DNA: TGTGCCAGCAGCTTAGGGGGAGGCAGCAATCAGCCCCAGCATTTT; CDR3: CASSLGGGSNQPQHF
J: TRBJ1-1; size: -; D: -; V: TRBV2; DNA: TGTGCCAGCAGTGATGGACGGCTGGGGAACACTGAAGCTTTCTTT; CDR3: CASSDGRLGNTEAFF
J: TRBJ1-1; size: -; D: -; V: TRBV12-5; DNA: TGTGCTAGGGGTGGTAGGGGGAACGCTGAAGCTTTCTTT; CDR3: CARGGRGNAEAFF
J: TRBJ2-7; size: -; D: TRBD2; V: TRBV5-4; DNA: TGTGCCAGCAGCTCCTACATTAGCGGGAGTGACGAGCAGTACTTC; CDR3: CASSSYISGSDEQYF
J: TRBJ2-1; size: -; D: -; V: TRBV2; DNA: TGTGCCAGCAGTGCGGCACTTAACAATGAGCAGTTCTTC; CDR3: CASSAALNNEQFF
J: TRBJ2-5; size: -; D: -; V: TRBV9; DNA: TGTGCCAGCAGCGTAGTAACAGGGCAAGAGACCCAGTACTTC; CDR3: CASSVVTGQETQYF
J: TRBJ2-7; size: -; D: TRBD2; V: TRBV2; DNA: TGTGCCAGCAGTCTACCGGGACTAGCGGTCGACGAGCAGTACTTC; CDR3: CASSLPGLAVDEQYF
J: TRBJ2-7; size: -; D: -; V: TRBV5-5; DNA: TGTGCCAGCAGCCTGACTGCCACCTACGAGCAGTACTTC; CDR3: CASSLTATYEQYF
J: TRBJ2-3; size: -; D: TRBD2; V: TRBV5-6; DNA: TGTGCCAGCAGCTTCTTTTTCGGGAGGGAGACAGATACGCAGTATTTT; CDR3: CASSFFFGRETDTQYF
J: TRBJ2-7; size: -; D: -; V: TRBV4-2; DNA: TGTGCCAGCAGCCGTGAGGGCAACGCCTACGAGCAGTACTTC; CDR3: CASSREGNAYEQYF
J: TRBJ2-5; size: -; D: TRBD1; V: TRBV5-4; DNA: TGTGCCAGCAGCGCGGACAGGCAAGAGACCCAGTACTTC; CDR3: CASSADRQETQYF
J: TRBJ2-2; size: few; D: TRBD1; V: TRBV2; DNA: TGTGCCAGCAGCCGGGACAGGGAAGGCGGCACCGGGGAGCTGTTTTTT; CDR3: CASSRDREGGTGELFF
J: TRBJ1-5; size: -; D: -; V: TRBV2; DNA: TGTGCCAGCAGAGAGGACGGGGCCAATCAGCCCCAGCATTTT; CDR3: CASREDGANQPQHF
J: TRBJ2-1; size: -; D: -; V: TRBV10-1; DNA: TGCGCCAGCAGTGTAGGCCGAGAGCAGTTCTTC; CDR3: CASSVGREQFF
J: TRBJ2-5; size: -; D: -; V: TRBV29-1; DNA: TGCAGCGTTGAAATGCTAGCTCGGAAGACCCAGTACTTC; CDR3: CSVEMLARKTQYF
J: TRBJ1-2; size: -; D: TRBD1; V: TRBV16; DNA: TGTGCCAGCAGCTTGGGACAGGAAGGGGCCTATGGCTACACCTTC; CDR3: CASSLGQEGAYGYTF
J: TRBJ1-2; size: -; D: -; V: TRBV7-9; DNA: TGTGCCAGCAGCTTAGGTACGGCTGGCTACACCTTC; CDR3: CASSLGTAGYTF
J: TRBJ2-1; size: -; D: -; V: TRBV28; DNA: TGTGCCAGCAGTTTACAGGGGTCCTACAATGAGCAGTTCTTC; CDR3: CASSLQGSYNEQFF
J: TRBJ2-2; size: -; D: TRBD1; V: TRBV5-1; DNA: TGCGCCAGCAGCTGGACAGGATCATCGAACACCGGGGAGCTGTTTTTT; CDR3: CASSWTGSSNTGELFF
J: TRBJ2-1; size: -; D: TRBD2; V: TRBV29-1; DNA: TGCAGCGTTGGCGGGGGAGCCTACTCCTACAATGAGCAGTTCTTC; CDR3: CSVGGGAYSYNEQFF
J: TRBJ1-1; size: -; D: -; V: TRBV15; DNA: TGTGCCACCAGCCCTCTCCGGAACACTGAAGCTTTCTTT; CDR3: CATSPLRNTEAFF
J: TRBJ2-7; size: -; D: TRBD1; V: TRBV5-4; DNA: TGTGCCAGCAGTGACGGACAGGGAAGGTCCTACGAGCAGTACTTC; CDR3: CASSDGQGRSYEQYF
J: TRBJ1-4; size: -; D: -; V: TRBV5-6; DNA: TGTGCCAGCCACCCTGCAACTAATGAAAAACTGTTTTTT; CDR3: CASHPATNEKLFF
J: TRBJ1-2; size: few; D: -; V: TRBV11-2; DNA: TGTGCCAGCAGCCCGGGATTAACCTACACCTTC; CDR3: CASSPGLTYTF
J: TRBJ1-2; size: -; D: -; V: TRBV4-1; DNA: TGCGCCAGCAGCCAAGGGAATGGAAACTATGGCTACACCTTC; CDR3: CASSQGNGNYGYTF
J: TRBJ2-1; size: -; D: -; V: TRBV4-1; DNA: TGCGCCAGCAGCCAATCTGGGAACAATGAGCAGTTCTTC; CDR3: CASSQSGNNEQFF
J: TRBJ1-5; size: -; D: TRBD1; V: TRBV10-1; DNA: TGCGCCAGCAGCGGGACAGGGGTGGGTCAGCCCCAGCATTTT; CDR3: CASSGTGVGQPQHF
J: TRBJ1-4; size: -; D: -; V: TRBV7-9; DNA: TGTGCCAGCAGCCTGCGACTGAGTAATGAAAAACTGTTTTTT; CDR3: CASSLRLSNEKLFF
J: TRBJ2-1; size: -; D: -; V: TRBV6-6; DNA: TGTGCCAGCAGTTCCGGGGACCTAAGCTACAATGAGCAGTTCTTC; CDR3: CASSSGDLSYNEQFF
J: TRBJ2-7; size: -; D: -; V: TRBV5-1; DNA: TGCGCCAGCAGTTTCAGTACCTACGAGCAGTACTTC; CDR3: CASSFSTYEQYF
J: TRBJ1-1; size: -; D: -; V: TRBV6-1; DNA: TGTGCCAGCAGGAGGGGGGGCGAAGTTTCGGCTTTCTTT; CDR3: CASRRGGEVSAFF
J: TRBJ2-2; size: -; D: -; V: TRBV29-1; DNA: TGCAGCGTTGACGGGACCAACACCGGGGAGCTGTTTTTT; CDR3: CSVDGTNTGELFF